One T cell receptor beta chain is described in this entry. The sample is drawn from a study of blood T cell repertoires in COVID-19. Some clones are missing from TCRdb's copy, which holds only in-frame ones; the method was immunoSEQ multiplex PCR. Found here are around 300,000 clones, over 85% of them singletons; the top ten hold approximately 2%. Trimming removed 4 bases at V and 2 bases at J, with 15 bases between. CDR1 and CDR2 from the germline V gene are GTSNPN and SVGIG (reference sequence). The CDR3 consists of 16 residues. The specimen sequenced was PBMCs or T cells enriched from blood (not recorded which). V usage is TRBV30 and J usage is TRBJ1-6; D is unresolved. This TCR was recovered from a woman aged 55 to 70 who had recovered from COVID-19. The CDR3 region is CAWIQSHTTYNSPLHF. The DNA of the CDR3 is TGTGCCTGGATCCAATCACATACGACCTATAATTCACCCCTCCACTTT.